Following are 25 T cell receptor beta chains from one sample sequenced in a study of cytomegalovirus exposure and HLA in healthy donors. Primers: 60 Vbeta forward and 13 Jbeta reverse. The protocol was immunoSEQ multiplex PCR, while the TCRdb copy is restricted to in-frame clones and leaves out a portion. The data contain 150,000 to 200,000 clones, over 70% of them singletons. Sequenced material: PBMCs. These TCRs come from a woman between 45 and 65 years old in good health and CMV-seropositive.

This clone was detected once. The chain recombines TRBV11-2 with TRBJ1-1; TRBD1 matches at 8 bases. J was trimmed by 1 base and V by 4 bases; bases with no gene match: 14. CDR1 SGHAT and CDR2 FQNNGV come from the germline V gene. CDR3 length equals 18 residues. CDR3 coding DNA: TGTGCCAGCAGCTCGTTATTACAGGGGGGGAGCGAGAACACTGAAGCTTTCTTT. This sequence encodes CASSSLLQGGSENTEAFF.

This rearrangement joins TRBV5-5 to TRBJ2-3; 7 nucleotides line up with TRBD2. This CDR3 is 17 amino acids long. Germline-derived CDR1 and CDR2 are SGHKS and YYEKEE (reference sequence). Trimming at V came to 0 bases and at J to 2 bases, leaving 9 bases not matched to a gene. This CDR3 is CASSLGSRGTLTDTQYF. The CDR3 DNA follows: TGTGCCAGCAGCTTGGGATCGCGGGGGACCCTCACAGATACGCAGTATTTT.

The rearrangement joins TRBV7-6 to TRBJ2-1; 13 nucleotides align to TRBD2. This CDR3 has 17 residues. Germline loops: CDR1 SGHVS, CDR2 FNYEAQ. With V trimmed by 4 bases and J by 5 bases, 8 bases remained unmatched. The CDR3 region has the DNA TGTGCCAGCAGCTCCCCATCGGGACTAGCGGGGAACAATGAGCAGTTCTTC. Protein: CASSSPSGLAGNNEQFF. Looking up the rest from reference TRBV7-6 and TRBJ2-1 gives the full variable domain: GAGVSQSPRYKVTKRGQDVALRCDPISGHVSLYWYRQALGQGPEFLTYFNYEAQQDKSGLPNDRFSAERPEGSISTLTIQRTEQRDSAMYRCASSSPSGLAGNNEQFFGPGTRLTVL.

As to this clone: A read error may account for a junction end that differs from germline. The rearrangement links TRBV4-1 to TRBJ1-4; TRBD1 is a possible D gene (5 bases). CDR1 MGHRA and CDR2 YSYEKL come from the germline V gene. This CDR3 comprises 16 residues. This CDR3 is CASSPRLVGGGGPALF. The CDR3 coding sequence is TGCGCCAGCAGCCCCCGCCTTGTCGGGGGGGGAGGGCCGGCCCTTTTT.

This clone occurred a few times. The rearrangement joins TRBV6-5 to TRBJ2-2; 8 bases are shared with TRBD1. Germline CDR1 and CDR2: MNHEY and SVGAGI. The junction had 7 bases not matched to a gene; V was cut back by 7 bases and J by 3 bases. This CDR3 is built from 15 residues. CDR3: CASTLNRGDTGELFF. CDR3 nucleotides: TGTGCCAGCACCCTGAACAGGGGGGACACCGGGGAGCTGTTTTTT.

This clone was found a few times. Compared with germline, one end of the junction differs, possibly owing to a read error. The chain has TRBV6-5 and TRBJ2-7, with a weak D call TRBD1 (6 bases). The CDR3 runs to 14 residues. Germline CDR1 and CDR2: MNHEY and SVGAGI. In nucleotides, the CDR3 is TGTGCCAGCACTTACGGACAGCTAACCTACGAGCAGTACTTC. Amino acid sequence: CASTYGQLTYEQYF.

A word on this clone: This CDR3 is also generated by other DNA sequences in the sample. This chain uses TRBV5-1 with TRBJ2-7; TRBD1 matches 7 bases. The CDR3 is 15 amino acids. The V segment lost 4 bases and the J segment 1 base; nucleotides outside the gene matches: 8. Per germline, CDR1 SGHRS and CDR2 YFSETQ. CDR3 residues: CASSNPQGFSYEQYF. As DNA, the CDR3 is TGCGCCAGCAGCAACCCACAGGGGTTTTCCTACGAGCAGTACTTC.

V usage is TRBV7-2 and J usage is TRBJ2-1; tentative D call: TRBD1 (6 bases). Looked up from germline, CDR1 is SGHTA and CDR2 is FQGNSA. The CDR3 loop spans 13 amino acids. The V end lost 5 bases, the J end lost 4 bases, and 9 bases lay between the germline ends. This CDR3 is CASSLGQYNEQFF. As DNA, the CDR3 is TGTGCCAGCAGCCTCGGACAGTACAATGAGCAGTTCTTC.

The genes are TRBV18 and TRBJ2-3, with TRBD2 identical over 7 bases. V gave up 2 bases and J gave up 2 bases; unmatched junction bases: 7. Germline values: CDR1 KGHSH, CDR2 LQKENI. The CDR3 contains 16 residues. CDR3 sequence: CASSPGLAAHTDTQYF. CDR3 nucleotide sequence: TGTGCCAGCTCACCAGGCCTAGCGGCGCACACAGATACGCAGTATTTT.

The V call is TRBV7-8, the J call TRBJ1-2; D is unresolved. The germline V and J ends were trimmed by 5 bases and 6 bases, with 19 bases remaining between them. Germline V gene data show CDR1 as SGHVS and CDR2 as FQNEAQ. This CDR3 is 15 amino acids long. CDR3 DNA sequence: TGTGCCAGCAGCCCAACGGAGAGGGTAGATCATGGCTACACCTTC. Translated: CASSPTERVDHGYTF.

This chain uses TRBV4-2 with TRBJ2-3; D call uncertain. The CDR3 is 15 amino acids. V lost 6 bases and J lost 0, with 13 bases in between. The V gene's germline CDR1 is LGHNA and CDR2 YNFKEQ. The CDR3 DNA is TGTGCCAGCAGTAGTCAGGTCAAGAGCACAGATACGCAGTATTTT. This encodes CASSSQVKSTDTQYF.

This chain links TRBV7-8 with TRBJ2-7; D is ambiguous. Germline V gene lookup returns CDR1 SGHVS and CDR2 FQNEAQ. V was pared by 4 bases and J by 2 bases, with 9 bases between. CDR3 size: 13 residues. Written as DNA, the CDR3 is TGTGCCAGCAGCTCGTCCAGGCCCTACGAGCAGTACTTC. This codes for CASSSSRPYEQYF.

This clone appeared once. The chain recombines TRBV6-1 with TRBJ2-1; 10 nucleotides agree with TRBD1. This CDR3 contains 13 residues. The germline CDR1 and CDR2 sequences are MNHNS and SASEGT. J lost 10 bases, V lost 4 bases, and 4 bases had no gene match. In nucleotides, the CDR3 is TGTGCCAGCAGTGGGGACAGGGGCCGAGAGCAGTTCTTC. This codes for CASSGDRGREQFF.

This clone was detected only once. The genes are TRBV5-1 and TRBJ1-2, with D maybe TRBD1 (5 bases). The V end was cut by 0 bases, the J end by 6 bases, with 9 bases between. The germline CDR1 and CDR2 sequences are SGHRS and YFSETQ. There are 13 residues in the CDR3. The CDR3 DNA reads TGCGCCAGCAGCTTGGGGGGGGATCATGGCTACACCTTC. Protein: CASSLGGDHGYTF.

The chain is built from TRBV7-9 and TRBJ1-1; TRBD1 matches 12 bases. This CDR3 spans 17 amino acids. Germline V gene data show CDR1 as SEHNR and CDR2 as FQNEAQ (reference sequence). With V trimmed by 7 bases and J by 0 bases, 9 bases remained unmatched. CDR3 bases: TGTGCCAGCACCGGGACAGGGGGCATTCGGATGAACACTGAAGCTTTCTTT. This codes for CASTGTGGIRMNTEAFF. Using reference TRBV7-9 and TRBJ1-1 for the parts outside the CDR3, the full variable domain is DTGVSQNPRHKITKRGQNVTFRCDPISEHNRLYWYRQTLGQGPEFLTYFQNEAQLEKSRLLSDRFSAERPKGSFSTLEIQRTEQGDSAMYLCASTGTGGIRMNTEAFFGQGTRLTVV.

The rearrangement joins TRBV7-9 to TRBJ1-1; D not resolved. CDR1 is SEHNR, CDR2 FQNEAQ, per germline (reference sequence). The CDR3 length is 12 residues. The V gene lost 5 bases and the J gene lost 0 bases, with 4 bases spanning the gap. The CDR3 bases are TGTGCCAGCAGCCCCTTGAACACTGAAGCTTTCTTT. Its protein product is CASSPLNTEAFF. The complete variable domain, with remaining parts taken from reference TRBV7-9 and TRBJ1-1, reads DTGVSQNPRHKITKRGQNVTFRCDPISEHNRLYWYRQTLGQGPEFLTYFQNEAQLEKSRLLSDRFSAERPKGSFSTLEIQRTEQGDSAMYLCASSPLNTEAFFGQGTRLTVV.

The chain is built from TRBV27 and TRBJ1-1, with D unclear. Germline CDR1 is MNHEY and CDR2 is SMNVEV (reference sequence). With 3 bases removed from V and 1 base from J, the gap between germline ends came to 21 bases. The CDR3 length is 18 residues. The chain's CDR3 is CASSLGGRGRYRNTEAFF. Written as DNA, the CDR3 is TGTGCCAGCAGTTTGGGCGGGCGAGGGCGGTACCGGAACACTGAAGCTTTCTTT.

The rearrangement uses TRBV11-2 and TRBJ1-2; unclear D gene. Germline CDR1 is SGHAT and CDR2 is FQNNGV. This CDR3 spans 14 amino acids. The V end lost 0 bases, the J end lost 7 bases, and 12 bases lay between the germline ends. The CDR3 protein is CASSLEGGRTGYTF. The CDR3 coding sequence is TGTGCCAGCAGCTTAGAAGGCGGGCGGACTGGCTACACCTTC. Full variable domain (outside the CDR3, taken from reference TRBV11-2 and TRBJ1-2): EAGVAQSPRYKIIEKRQSVAFWCNPISGHATLYWYQQILGQGPKLLIQFQNNGVVDDSQLPKDRFSAERLKGVDSTLKIQPAKLEDSAVYLCASSLEGGRTGYTFGSGTRLTVV.

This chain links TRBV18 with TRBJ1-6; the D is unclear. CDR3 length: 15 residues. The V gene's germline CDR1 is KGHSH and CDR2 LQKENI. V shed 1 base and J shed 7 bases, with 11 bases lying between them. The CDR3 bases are TGTGCCAGCTCACCACGTAGGGAGGACAATTCACCCCTCCACTTT. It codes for CASSPRREDNSPLHF.

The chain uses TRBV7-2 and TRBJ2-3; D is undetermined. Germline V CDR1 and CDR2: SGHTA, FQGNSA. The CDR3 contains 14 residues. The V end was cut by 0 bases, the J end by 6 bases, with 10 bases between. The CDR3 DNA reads TGTGCCAGCAGCTTAGCTGGTACAGCCGATACGCAGTATTTT. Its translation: CASSLAGTADTQYF.

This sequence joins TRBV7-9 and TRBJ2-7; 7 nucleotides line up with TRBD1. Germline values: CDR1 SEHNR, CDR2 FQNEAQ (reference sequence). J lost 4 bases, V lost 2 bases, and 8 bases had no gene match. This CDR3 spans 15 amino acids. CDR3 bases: TGTGCCAGCAGCTTAAGAGTGACAGGGAATTACGAGCAGTACTTC. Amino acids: CASSLRVTGNYEQYF.

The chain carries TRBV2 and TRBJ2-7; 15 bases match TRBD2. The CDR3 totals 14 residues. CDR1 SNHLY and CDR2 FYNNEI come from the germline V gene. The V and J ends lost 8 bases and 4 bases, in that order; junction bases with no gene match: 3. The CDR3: CASGLAGGQYEQYF. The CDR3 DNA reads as TGTGCCAGCGGACTAGCGGGGGGGCAATACGAGCAGTACTTC. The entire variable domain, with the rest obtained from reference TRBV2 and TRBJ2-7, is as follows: EPEVTQTPSHQVTQMGQEVILRCVPISNHLYFYWYRQILGQKVEFLVSFYNNEISEKSEIFDDQFSVERPDGSNFTLKIRSTKLEDSAMYFCASGLAGGQYEQYFGPGTRLTVT.

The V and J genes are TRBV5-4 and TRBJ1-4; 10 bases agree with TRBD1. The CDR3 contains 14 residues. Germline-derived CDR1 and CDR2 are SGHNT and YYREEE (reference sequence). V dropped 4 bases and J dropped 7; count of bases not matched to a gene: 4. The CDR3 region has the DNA TGTGCCAGCAGCCTGGACAGGGGGAGTGAAAAACTGTTTTTT. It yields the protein CASSLDRGSEKLFF.

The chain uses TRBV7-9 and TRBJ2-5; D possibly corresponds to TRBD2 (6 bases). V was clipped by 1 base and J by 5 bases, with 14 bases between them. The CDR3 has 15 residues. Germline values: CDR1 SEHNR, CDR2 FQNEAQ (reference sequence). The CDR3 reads CASSLVVGGPETQYF. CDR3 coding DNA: TGTGCCAGCAGCTTAGTGGTGGGGGGACCGGAGACCCAGTACTTC.

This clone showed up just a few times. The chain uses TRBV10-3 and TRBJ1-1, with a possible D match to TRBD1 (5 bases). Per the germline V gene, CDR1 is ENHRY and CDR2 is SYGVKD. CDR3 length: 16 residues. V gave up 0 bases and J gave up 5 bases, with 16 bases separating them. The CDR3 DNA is TGTGCCATCAGTGAGTCGAAGGGACGGCGGGAGACTGAAGCTTTCTTT. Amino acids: CAISESKGRRETEAFF.